This TCR beta chain stems from a study of neoadjuvant anti-PD-1 for oral cavity cancer. Study-wide background: Patients without progression got a fourth dose around day 43.

Study-level findings and limits: Pretreatment Treg/Th17 ratio correlated inversely with post-treatment tumor clonality.

V was trimmed by 5 bases and J by 2 bases, leaving 15 bases between them. CDR3 length: 15 amino acids. Germline CDR1 and CDR2: ENHRY and SYGVKD. Blood libraries mostly used around 510 ng genomic DNA, six replicates each. The protocol was immunoSEQ multiplex PCR, while the TCRdb copy is restricted to in-frame clones and leaves out a portion. Among around 81,000 clones listed, less than 85% were seen once. This clone showed up just once. The antigen remains undetermined. PBMCs were not maintained or expanded in culture before analysis. The clonotype originates from a person aged 35 to 85 with oral cavity squamous cell carcinoma. The source material was PBMCs, sampled before nivolumab (anti-PD-1) treatment. The chain is built from TRBV10-3 and TRBJ2-5; tentatively, D is TRBD1 or TRBD2 (5 bases each). In DNA, the CDR3 is TGTGCCATCAGTCCGGTCGGGACGGGACAAGAGACCCAGTACTTC. It is translated as CAISPVGTGQETQYF.